One sample yielded the 13 T cell receptor beta chains listed below, sequenced in a study of cytomegalovirus exposure and HLA in healthy donors (dated by TCRdb to 2015 to 2018). The receptor library was made with the immunoSEQ multiplex PCR assay. For the multiplex PCR, a mixture combining 60 forward primers for TCR Vbeta segments and 13 reverse primers for TCR Jbeta segments was used. Held by TCRdb, this immuneACCESS table contains in-frame sequences only and omits some clones. Under half of the omission traces to an unresolved V gene where checked; the cause of the rest is unknown. This sample comprises some 220,000 clones, approximately 82% of them detected only once. Of the sample, 0.5% to 0.7% is held by the ten largest clones. The sequenced sample was PBMCs. These TCRs come from a woman aged 40 to 55 in good health and CMV-seronegative.

This clone has only one observation. The chain carries TRBV19 and TRBJ2-3; D unclear. The CDR3 has 13 amino acids. Trimming removed 6 bases from V and 1 base from J, with 8 bases in between. Germline CDR1 and CDR2: LNHDA and SQIVND (reference sequence). CDR3 DNA: TGTGCCAGTAGCCCCTCGGGCACAGATACGCAGTATTTT. This translates into CASSPSGTDTQYF.

The rearrangement uses TRBV19 and TRBJ2-2; TRBD1 matches 7 bases. After removal of 5 bases from V and 6 bases from J, the junction contained 12 bases not matched to a gene. The germline CDR1 and CDR2 sequences are LNHDA and SQIVND (reference sequence). This CDR3 is built from 16 residues. The CDR3 protein is CASSSPTGTSPGELFF. The CDR3 region has the DNA TGTGCCAGTAGTTCCCCGACAGGGACGTCTCCCGGGGAGCTGTTTTTT.

The V and J genes are TRBV6-5 and TRBJ2-3; D possibly corresponds to TRBD1 (5 bases). The germline V and J ends were trimmed by 0 bases and 5 bases, with 12 bases remaining between them. Looked up from germline, CDR1 is MNHEY and CDR2 is SVGAGI. The CDR3 length is 15 residues. The CDR3: CASSYSIAGQDTQYF. As DNA, the CDR3 is TGTGCCAGCAGTTACTCGATAGCAGGGCAAGATACGCAGTATTTT.

The CDR3 loop reads CATSRDPGVFGYTF. Written as DNA, the CDR3 is TGTGCCACCAGCAGAGATCCCGGGGTGTTTGGCTACACCTTC. V and J are TRBV15 and TRBJ1-2; no reliable D call. Trimming shortened V by 0 bases and J by 7 bases, and 12 bases separated the two germline ends. This CDR3 is 14 amino acids long. CDR1 LNHNV and CDR2 YYDKDF come from the germline V gene (reference sequence).

The chain combines TRBV18 with TRBJ2-3; TRBD2 matches at 16 bases. Germline V CDR1 and CDR2: KGHSH, LQKENI. This CDR3 has 17 residues. Trimming removed 8 bases from V and 5 bases from J; junction bases left unmatched: 10. The CDR3 protein is CASTLGLAGGPLDTQYF. CDR3 DNA sequence: TGTGCCAGCACCCTGGGACTAGCGGGGGGGCCTCTAGATACGCAGTATTTT.

This sequence joins TRBV14 and TRBJ1-4; TRBD1 matches at 10 bases. CDR1 and CDR2 (germline): SGHDN, FVKESK. The CDR3 loop spans 18 amino acids. After removal of 0 bases from V and 3 bases from J, the junction contained 7 bases not matched to a gene. Here the CDR3 reads CASSQEDRGWSANEKLFF. The CDR3 DNA reads as TGTGCCAGCAGCCAAGAGGACAGGGGGTGGTCGGCTAATGAAAAACTGTTTTTT. Supplemented by reference TRBV14 and TRBJ1-4, the full variable domain reads EAGVTQFPSHSVIEKGQTVTLRCDPISGHDNLYWYRRVMGKEIKFLLHFVKESKQDESGMPNNRFLAERTGGTYSTLKVQPAELEDSGVYFCASSQEDRGWSANEKLFFGSGTQLSVL.

The V call is TRBV7-3, the J call TRBJ1-1; D is unclear. The CDR3 runs 16 residues. The V and J ends lost 2 bases and 0 bases respectively, with 13 bases between them. Germline values: CDR1 SGHTA, CDR2 FQGTGA. The CDR3 coding sequence is TGTGCCAGCAGCTTAGGCGGTGGCAGTTTGAACACTGAAGCTTTCTTT. It yields the protein CASSLGGGSLNTEAFF.

This clone was found a few times. The chain employs TRBV6-5 and TRBJ2-7; TRBD2 agrees at 7 bases. The CDR3 runs to 14 residues. V shed 5 bases, J shed 0 bases, and the junction held 4 bases outside the gene matches. Germline CDR1 MNHEY, CDR2 SVGAGI. The CDR3: CASSIRGDSYEQYF. Here the CDR3 DNA reads TGTGCCAGCAGTATACGGGGGGACTCCTACGAGCAGTACTTC.

The V and J genes are TRBV27 and TRBJ2-6; a weak D match, TRBD1 (6 bases). Germline values: CDR1 MNHEY, CDR2 SMNVEV (reference sequence). Trimming pared 6 bases from V and 2 bases from J, leaving 11 bases between. CDR3 length: 15 residues. This CDR3 is CASSPGTTGANVLTF. The CDR3 coding sequence is TGTGCCAGCAGCCCAGGGACAACTGGGGCCAACGTCCTGACTTTC.

Of note for this clone: One end of the junction does not line up with germline, which may come from a read error. The chain is built from TRBV7-9 and TRBJ1-1; D unresolved. CDR3 length equals 12 residues. Germline CDR1 reads SEHNR; CDR2 reads FQNEAQ (reference sequence). CDR3 amino acids: CSSSYGNTEAFF. CDR3 bases: TGTTCCAGCAGCTACGGGAACACTGAAGCTTTCTTT. The entire variable domain, with the rest obtained from reference TRBV7-9 and TRBJ1-1, is as follows: DTGVSQNPRHKITKRGQNVTFRCDPISEHNRLYWYRQTLGQGPEFLTYFQNEAQLEKSRLLSDRFSAERPKGSFSTLEIQRTEQGDSAMYLCSSSYGNTEAFFGQGTRLTVV.

The J gene is TRBJ2-5, the V gene TRBV12-1; the DNA was not compared with TRBD2, the D call given in the table. The J call may be in error: the DNA end matches TRBJ2-7 better. TRBV12-1 is a pseudogene. This CDR3 contains 10 residues. CDR3 DNA sequence: TGTGCCAGCAGCTTTGACGAGCAGTACTTC. Encoded protein: CASSFDEQYF.

The rearrangement links TRBV9 to TRBJ1-1, with 7 bases lining up with TRBD1. The V segment lost 4 bases and the J segment 7 bases; nucleotides outside the gene matches: 4. CDR3 length: 12 residues. In germline, CDR1 is SGDLS, CDR2 YYNGEE. CDR3 sequence reads: CASSPRDSEAFF. The CDR3 DNA reads TGTGCCAGCAGCCCCCGGGACAGTGAAGCTTTCTTT.

A word on this clone: Distinct nucleotide sequences in the sample also encode this CDR3. The gene calls are TRBV2 and TRBJ1-6; 7 bases are shared with TRBD1. Germline V gene lookup returns CDR1 SNHLY and CDR2 FYNNEI. V lost 6 bases and J lost 6; bases outside the gene matches: 8. The CDR3 spans 15 residues. The CDR3 reads CASRQGVWGNSPLHF. DNA for the CDR3: TGTGCCAGCAGGCAGGGGGTCTGGGGTAATTCACCCCTCCACTTT.